This T cell receptor (beta chain) came from a study of blood T cell repertoires in COVID-19. Under the authors' procedure: Amplification of reference gene primers was used by the study to estimate nucleated cell counts. TCRdb keeps only in-frame clones here, not all; method: immunoSEQ multiplex PCR. V and J calls and clone size follow that table, whereas D and trimming were derived from the DNA. The sample consists of approximately 170,000 clones, around 84% of them appearing once. The receptor was isolated from a woman between 25 and 40 years old who had recovered from COVID-19. The sample comprised PBMCs or T cells enriched from blood (not recorded which).

The CDR3, as DNA: TGTGCCAGCAGCTTAGGGACTAGCGGGAGTTCCTACAATGAGCAGTTCTTC. This sequence encodes CASSLGTSGSSYNEQFF. The V gene is TRBV11-3, the J gene TRBJ2-1; the match to TRBD2 covers 13 bases. The junction had 1 base not matched to a gene; V was cut back by 1 base and J by 1 base. CDR1 is SGHNT, CDR2 YENEEA, per germline. The length of the CDR3 is 17 residues.